This TCR beta chain was retrieved from a study of T cells in Graves' hyperthyroidism and ophthalmopathy. On this clonotype: Its antigen is currently unknown.

This CDR3 is 13 amino acids long. With 6 bases removed from V and 14 bases from J, the gap between germline ends came to 21 bases. In germline, CDR1 is SGHRS, CDR2 YFSETQ. Findings and caveats of the study: A model using 13 V-J features told ophthalmopathy apart from stable hyperthyroidism. Most thyroid clonotypes that were expanded above 0.001 also turned up in blood.

TCR beta CDR3 region amplification was performed from RNA transcripts. In the first-round RT-PCR of the TCR CDR3, the HTBI primer set was used. TCRdb re-derived calls from the multiplex PCR reads in MiXCR, one entry per CDR3 protein. Among 500,000 to 600,000 distinct CDR3 sequences, approximately 44% were seen once, and the ten largest hold under 20%. The sequence was obtained from an adult woman with Graves' disease, either hyperthyroidism or ophthalmopathy (not recorded which). Material for sequencing was peripheral blood or thyroid tissue (not recorded which). V usage is TRBV5-1 and J usage is TRBJ1-5, with D possibly TRBD1 on 6 matching bases. The CDR3 DNA reads as TGCGCCAGCAACGGGGGAGGGGGAACCTACGAGCATTTT. It codes for CASNGGGGTYEHF. Complete variable domain (other parts from reference TRBV5-1 and TRBJ1-5): KAGVTQTPRYLIKTRGQQVTLSCSPISGHRSVSWYQQTPGQGLQFLFEYFSETQRNKGNFPGRFSGRQFSNSRSEMNVSTLELGDSALYLCASNGGGGTYEHFGDGTRLSIL.